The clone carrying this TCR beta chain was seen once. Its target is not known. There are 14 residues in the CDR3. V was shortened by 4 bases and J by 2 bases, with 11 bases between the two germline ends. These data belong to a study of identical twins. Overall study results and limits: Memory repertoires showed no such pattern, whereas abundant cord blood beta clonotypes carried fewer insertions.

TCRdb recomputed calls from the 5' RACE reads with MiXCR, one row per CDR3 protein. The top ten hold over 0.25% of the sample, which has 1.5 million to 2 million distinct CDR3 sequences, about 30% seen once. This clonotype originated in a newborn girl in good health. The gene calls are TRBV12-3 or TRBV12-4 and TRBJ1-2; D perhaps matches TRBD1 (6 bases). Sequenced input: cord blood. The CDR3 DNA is TGTGCCAGCAGTTGGGGGGGCCCGAACTATGGCTACACCTTC. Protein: CASSWGGPNYGYTF.